Each of the 30 T cell receptor beta chains below was sequenced from the same sample in a study of CD8+ T cells in alopecia areata (dated by TCRdb to the late 2010s). Libraries came from the immunoSEQ multiplex PCR assay. RNA was extracted from all samples and reverse transcribed into cDNA, which served as template for TCR sequencing. TCRdb provides this immuneACCESS table in a form limited to in-frame rearrangements. Some clones are lacking; in checked studies, under half of them reflect an unresolved V gene, and why the rest are absent is not known. Present in this sample are some 10,000 clones, approximately 70% of which were seen just once. The ten largest account for over 12% of the sample. Lesional scalp punch biopsies and peripheral blood were obtained from alopecia areata patients. Sequencing was performed on skin. These receptors were collected from a human donor with alopecia areata.

This clone has just one count. This chain joins TRBV5-1 and TRBJ2-3, with D possibly matching TRBD1 (6 bases). With 1 base removed from V and 1 base from J, the gap between germline ends came to 10 bases. CDR1 is SGHRS, CDR2 YFSETQ, per germline. The CDR3 sequence is 15 residues long. CDR3 in amino acids: CASSLTGMRTDTQYF. For the CDR3, the DNA is TGCGCCAGCAGCTTGACAGGGATGCGCACAGATACGCAGTATTTT.

J is TRBJ2-3 and V is TRBV27; D uncertain. Germline CDR1 is MNHEY and CDR2 is SMNVEV (reference sequence). CDR3 length equals 13 residues. V was clipped by 5 bases and J by 2 bases, with 8 bases between them. The DNA for the CDR3 is TGTGCCAGCAGTCCACGCAACACAGATACGCAGTATTTT. Translation gives CASSPRNTDTQYF.

This clone was seen more than once but under ten times. The chain combines TRBV19 with TRBJ2-7, with a weak D call TRBD1 (6 bases). With 1 base removed from V and 4 bases from J, the gap between germline ends came to 17 bases. CDR1 is LNHDA and CDR2 is SQIVND in the germline V gene (reference sequence). The CDR3 is 16 residues long. The CDR3 region has the DNA TGTGCCAGTAGTATAGCCCGGACAGACCGAAGTTACGAGCAGTACTTC. It encodes CASSIARTDRSYEQYF. The full variable domain, completed using reference TRBV19 and TRBJ2-7, is DGGITQSPKYLFRKEGQNVTLSCEQNLNHDAMYWYRQDPGQGLRLIYYSQIVNDFQKGDIAEGYSVSREKKESFPLTVTSAQKNPTAFYLCASSIARTDRSYEQYFGPGTRLTVT.

CDR3 nucleotide sequence: TGCAGCGTTGTTAGCGGGAGTAGAAATGAGCAGTTCTTC. Translating gives CSVVSGSRNEQFF. J is TRBJ2-1 and V is TRBV29-1, with 9 bases lining up with TRBD2. Germline trimming cut 4 bases from V and 7 bases from J; bases unmatched to any gene: 5. The CDR3 loop spans 13 amino acids. In germline, CDR1 is SQVTM, CDR2 ANQGSEA.

The V call is TRBV7-6, the J call TRBJ1-6; 8 bases match TRBD1. The trim removed 5 bases at V and 14 bases at J, leaving 11 bases unmatched. The CDR3 length is 14 residues. Per the germline V gene, CDR1 is SGHVS and CDR2 is FNYEAQ. CDR3 in amino acids: CASSDRTGPLALHF. CDR3 nucleotide sequence: TGTGCCAGCAGCGATAGGACAGGGCCACTGGCCCTCCACTTT.

The chain has TRBV12-5 and TRBJ2-4; the D gene is possibly TRBD2 (6 bases). Germline V lookup: CDR1 LGHNT, CDR2 FRNRAP. The V gene lost 0 bases and the J gene lost 0 bases, with 12 bases spanning the gap. The CDR3 spans 17 residues. CDR3 coding DNA: TGTGCTAGTGGTTTGGTTGGAGGGCACTTAGCCAAAAACATTCAGTACTTC. Translation gives CASGLVGGHLAKNIQYF. Complete variable domain (other parts from reference TRBV12-5 and TRBJ2-4): DARVTQTPRHKVTEMGQEVTMRCQPILGHNTVFWYRQTMMQGLELLAYFRNRAPLDDSGMPKDRFSAEMPDATLATLKIQPSEPRDSAVYFCASGLVGGHLAKNIQYFGAGTRLSVL.

The rearrangement joins TRBV4-1 to TRBJ2-5; TRBD2 aligns across 12 bases. This CDR3 has 16 residues. V shed 2 bases and J 5 bases; nucleotides not matched to a gene: 6. Germline values: CDR1 MGHRA, CDR2 YSYEKL. DNA of the CDR3: TGCGCCAGCAGCCAACTAGCGGGGGGGCTAAGGGAGACCCAGTACTTC. Protein product: CASSQLAGGLRETQYF.

This rearrangement joins TRBV30 to TRBJ2-7, with 7 bases matching TRBD1. The junction had 5 bases not matched to a gene; V was cut back by 3 bases and J by 0 bases. The CDR3 loop spans 14 amino acids. CDR1 and CDR2 (germline): GTSNPN, SVGIG (reference sequence). This chain's CDR3 is CAWSPGTASYEQYF. The DNA of the CDR3 is TGTGCCTGGAGCCCTGGGACAGCCTCCTACGAGCAGTACTTC.

The J gene is TRBJ2-7, the V gene TRBV28, with 9 bases that match TRBD1. Germline values: CDR1 MDHEN, CDR2 SYDVKM. V lost 8 bases, J lost 1 base, and 6 bases stayed unmatched. The CDR3 is 14 amino acids. DNA of the CDR3: TGTGCCAGCCACGACAGGGGGTATTCCTACGAGCAGTACTTC. This codes for CASHDRGYSYEQYF.

This clone was seen more than once but under ten times. The V gene is TRBV6-1, the J gene TRBJ2-7; possibly TRBD1 for D (5 bases). Germline values: CDR1 MNHNS, CDR2 SASEGT. V was clipped by 7 bases and J by 6 bases, with 19 bases between them. This CDR3 is 14 amino acids long. The CDR3 region is CASTPWTLGAEQYF. In nucleotides, the CDR3 is TGTGCCAGCACCCCATGGACGTTAGGGGCCGAGCAGTACTTC.

This clone has only a few counts. The chain is built from TRBV7-9 and TRBJ2-7; D remains ambiguous. This CDR3 has 11 residues. Germline values: CDR1 SEHNR, CDR2 FQNEAQ (reference sequence). The ends were cut back, 3 bases at V and 1 base at J, with 1 base in the middle. The CDR3 nucleotides are TGTGCCAGCAGCTTTTCCTACGAGCAGTACTTC. It is translated as CASSFSYEQYF.

The chain carries TRBV4-3 and TRBJ1-6; D gene unclear. The CDR3 is 17 residues long. In germline, CDR1 is LGHNA, CDR2 YSLEER. Trimming shortened V by 0 bases and J by 4 bases, and 13 bases separated the two germline ends. The CDR3, as DNA: TGCGCCAGCAGCCAAGATTCGGGCTTGGGATATAATTCACCCCTCCACTTT. It encodes CASSQDSGLGYNSPLHF.

This clone was seen more than once but under ten times. CDR3 sequence (DNA): TGCGCCAGCAGCAGGGGACAGGGAGGGGAGACCCAGTACTTC. Protein product: CASSRGQGGETQYF. The J gene is TRBJ2-5, the V gene TRBV5-1; 9 positions agree with TRBD1. There are 14 residues in the CDR3. V shed 4 bases, J shed 5 bases, and the junction held 6 bases outside the gene matches. Germline CDR1 reads SGHRS; CDR2 reads YFSETQ. The whole variable domain, filled in from reference TRBV5-1 and TRBJ2-5, reads KAGVTQTPRYLIKTRGQQVTLSCSPISGHRSVSWYQQTPGQGLQFLFEYFSETQRNKGNFPGRFSGRQFSNSRSEMNVSTLELGDSALYLCASSRGQGGETQYFGPGTRLLVL.

The rearrangement joins TRBV28 to TRBJ2-7; D is ambiguous. The CDR3 has 14 amino acids. Germline CDR1 and CDR2: MDHEN and SYDVKM. Trimming cost V 7 bases and J 0 bases, with 13 bases left between them. CDR3 region: CASIPTENSYEQYF. Written as DNA, the CDR3 is TGTGCCAGCATCCCGACGGAAAACTCCTACGAGCAGTACTTC. The complete variable domain, with remaining parts taken from reference TRBV28 and TRBJ2-7, reads DVKVTQSSRYLVKRTGEKVFLECVQDMDHENMFWYRQDPGLGLRLIYFSYDVKMKEKGDIPEGYSVSREKKERFSLILESASTNQTSMYLCASIPTENSYEQYFGPGTRLTVT.

The chain has TRBV7-2 and TRBJ2-2; 12 nucleotides line up with TRBD2. Germline assignment: CDR1 SGHTA and CDR2 FQGNSA. This CDR3 has 16 residues. V dropped 2 bases and J dropped 8; count of bases not matched to a gene: 6. The CDR3 coding sequence is TGTGCCAGCAGCTTATCAGCTAGCGGGAGGGGTGGGGAGCTGTTTTTT. This sequence encodes CASSLSASGRGGELFF.

CDR3 sequence reads: CASSSVGSGSLNEQFF. The CDR3 bases are TGTGCCAGCAGCTCCGTGGGTAGCGGGAGTTTGAATGAGCAGTTCTTC. The chain combines TRBV5-4 with TRBJ2-1; 9 bases fit TRBD2. Germline lookup yields CDR1 SGHNT and CDR2 YYREEE (reference sequence). The junction had 11 bases not matched to a gene; V was cut back by 3 bases and J by 7 bases. The CDR3 length is 16 residues.

This chain uses TRBV9 with TRBJ2-1, with D possibly being TRBD2 (6 bases). This CDR3 comprises 14 residues. V dropped 4 bases and J dropped 5 bases, with 13 bases sitting between them. Germline lookup yields CDR1 SGDLS and CDR2 YYNGEE. CDR3 loop: CASSRDWIDNEQFF. Here the CDR3 DNA reads TGTGCCAGCAGCCGGGACTGGATAGACAATGAGCAGTTCTTC.

This clone appeared a single time. The CDR3: CASSQPKLAGGINEQFF. DNA of the CDR3: TGTGCCAGCAGCCAACCGAAACTAGCGGGGGGTATCAATGAGCAGTTCTTC. J is TRBJ2-1 and V is TRBV4-2, with 12 nucleotides matching TRBD2. Germline-derived CDR1 and CDR2 are LGHNA and YNFKEQ. This CDR3 contains 17 residues. V lost 2 bases to trimming and J lost 6 bases; unmatched junction nucleotides: 8.

This clone was recorded a few times. The rearrangement joins TRBV28 to TRBJ2-7; D unresolved. Germline CDR1 MDHEN, CDR2 SYDVKM. This CDR3 has 13 amino acids. V lost 3 bases and J lost 3, with 9 bases in between. Written as DNA, the CDR3 is TGTGCCAGCAGTTTCCACACACACTACGAGCAGTACTTC. Amino acid sequence: CASSFHTHYEQYF.

CDR3 in amino acids: CASSSGENQETQYF. Written as DNA, the CDR3 is TGTGCCAGCAGCTCGGGGGAGAACCAAGAGACCCAGTACTTC. This chain joins TRBV9 and TRBJ2-5, with D tentatively TRBD2 (6 bases). Germline lookup yields CDR1 SGDLS and CDR2 YYNGEE. V was cut by 4 bases and J by 0 bases, with 10 bases left in between. This CDR3 has 14 residues.

The rearrangement joins TRBV5-4 to TRBJ2-1, with TRBD1 as a possible D gene (5 bases). This CDR3 region has 14 residues. The germline V gene has CDR1 SGHNT and CDR2 YYREEE (reference sequence). V lost 2 bases and J 8 bases, leaving 14 bases between the germline ends. CDR3 sequence: CASSFDFGRDEQFF. CDR3 bases: TGTGCCAGCAGCTTTGACTTCGGCAGGGATGAGCAGTTCTTC.

This clone was detected only a few times. The chain has TRBV28 and TRBJ1-5, with a possible D match to TRBD1 (5 bases). CDR3 length equals 16 residues. V lost 5 bases and J lost 0, with 14 bases in between. CDR1 MDHEN and CDR2 SYDVKM come from the germline V gene. CDR3 nucleotide sequence: TGTGCCAGCAGTGACGGGGGAGGCTTTAGCAATCAGCCCCAGCATTTT. Its translation: CASSDGGGFSNQPQHF.

The chain couples TRBV18 to TRBJ1-2; TRBD1 matches 10 bases. V gave up 4 bases and J gave up 4 bases; unmatched junction bases: 6. This CDR3 region has 15 residues. The germline V gene encodes CDR1 KGHSH and CDR2 LQKENI. CDR3 protein: CASSLDRGQGYGYTF. CDR3 DNA sequence: TGTGCCAGCTCACTCGACAGGGGGCAAGGCTATGGCTACACCTTC.

The chain combines TRBV6-5 with TRBJ1-5; D gene ambiguous. Trimming took off 2 bases at V and 2 bases at J, with 7 bases between the two ends. The CDR3 is made up of 14 amino acids. Germline V CDR1 and CDR2: MNHEY, SVGAGI. The CDR3 coding sequence is TGTGCCAGCAGTTACGCAAGGGGCAATCAGCCCCAGCATTTT. The encoded protein is CASSYARGNQPQHF.

This clone was observed a few times. The chain links TRBV10-3 to TRBJ2-2, with a possible D match to TRBD1 (7 bases). Germline CDR1 reads ENHRY; CDR2 reads SYGVKD. Trimming shortened V by 3 bases and J by 4 bases, and 12 bases separated the two germline ends. This CDR3 is 15 amino acids long. This chain's CDR3 is CAISDLQGGTGELFF. The CDR3 nucleotides read TGTGCCATCAGTGATCTCCAGGGGGGCACCGGGGAGCTGTTTTTT.

The J gene is TRBJ1-4, the V gene TRBV30; D gene uncertain. V gave up 2 bases and J gave up 1 base, with 8 bases separating them. This CDR3 contains 14 residues. Germline CDR1 is GTSNPN and CDR2 is SVGIG (reference sequence). The CDR3 loop reads CAWSFSGTNEKLFF. Written as DNA, the CDR3 is TGTGCCTGGAGTTTCTCGGGAACTAATGAAAAACTGTTTTTT.

This clone is labeled large. V and J are TRBV10-3 and TRBJ1-1; D is perhaps TRBD1 (5 bases). The CDR3 is 12 amino acids. CDR1 is ENHRY and CDR2 is SYGVKD in the germline V gene. The V gene lost 7 bases and the J gene lost 4 bases, with 10 bases spanning the gap. The CDR3 sequence: CAINGGGTEAFF. Here the CDR3 DNA reads TGTGCCATCAACGGGGGAGGCACTGAAGCTTTCTTT.

This clone showed up just a few times. V is TRBV28 and J is TRBJ2-4, with 8 nucleotides matching TRBD1. CDR3 length: 15 amino acids. Germline V lookup: CDR1 MDHEN, CDR2 SYDVKM. The junction had 8 bases not matched to a gene; V was cut back by 4 bases and J by 6 bases. CDR3 DNA: TGTGCCAGCAGTTCCTGGACAGGGTGGGGAAACATTCAGTACTTC. This encodes CASSSWTGWGNIQYF.

In this sample, this clone turned up a few times. This rearrangement joins TRBV15 to TRBJ2-5; D might be TRBD2 (5 bases). V was clipped by 0 bases and J by 5 bases, with 7 bases between them. CDR3 size: 13 residues. The germline V gene encodes CDR1 LNHNV and CDR2 YYDKDF (reference sequence). CDR3 residues: CATSRDRRETQYF. CDR3 bases: TGTGCCACCAGCAGAGATCGGAGGGAGACCCAGTACTTC.

The rearrangement links TRBV4-2 to TRBJ2-3; maybe TRBD2 (5 bases). Germline CDR1 LGHNA, CDR2 YNFKEQ. This CDR3 has 12 residues. The V and J ends lost 5 bases and 6 bases respectively, with 9 bases between them. The DNA of the CDR3 is TGTGCCAGCAGCTTGGACTTTGATACGCAGTATTTT. It yields the protein CASSLDFDTQYF.